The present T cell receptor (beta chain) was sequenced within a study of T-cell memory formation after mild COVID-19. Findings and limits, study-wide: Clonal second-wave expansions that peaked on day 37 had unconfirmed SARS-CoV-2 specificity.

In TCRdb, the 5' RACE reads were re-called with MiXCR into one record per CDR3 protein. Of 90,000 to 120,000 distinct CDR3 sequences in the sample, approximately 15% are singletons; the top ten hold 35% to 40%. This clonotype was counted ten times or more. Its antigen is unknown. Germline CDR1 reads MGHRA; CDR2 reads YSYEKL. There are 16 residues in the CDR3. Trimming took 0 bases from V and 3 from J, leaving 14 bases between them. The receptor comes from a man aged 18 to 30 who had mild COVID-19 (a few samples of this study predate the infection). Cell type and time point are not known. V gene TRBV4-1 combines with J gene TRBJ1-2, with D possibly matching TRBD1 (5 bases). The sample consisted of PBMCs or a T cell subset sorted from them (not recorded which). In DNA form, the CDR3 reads TGCGCCAGCAGCCAAGATGGGGACGGTCCCGACTATGGCTACACCTTC. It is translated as CASSQDGDGPDYGYTF.